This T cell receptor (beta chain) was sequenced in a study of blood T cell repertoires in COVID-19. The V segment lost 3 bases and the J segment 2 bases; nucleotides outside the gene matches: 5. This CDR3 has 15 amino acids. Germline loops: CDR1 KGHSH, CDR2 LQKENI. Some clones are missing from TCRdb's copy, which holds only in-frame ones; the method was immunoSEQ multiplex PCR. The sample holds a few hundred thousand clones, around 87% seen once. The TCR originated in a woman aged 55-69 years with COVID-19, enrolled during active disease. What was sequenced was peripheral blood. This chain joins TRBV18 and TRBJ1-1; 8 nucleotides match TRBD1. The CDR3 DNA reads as TGTGCCAGCTCACCGCGACAGGGGATTAACACTGAAGCTTTCTTT. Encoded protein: CASSPRQGINTEAFF. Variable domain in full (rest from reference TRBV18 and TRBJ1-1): NAGVMQNPRHLVRRRGQEARLRCSPMKGHSHVYWYRQLPEEGLKFMVYLQKENIIDESGMPKERFSAEFPKEGPSILRIQQVVRGDSAAYFCASSPRQGINTEAFFGQGTRLTVV.